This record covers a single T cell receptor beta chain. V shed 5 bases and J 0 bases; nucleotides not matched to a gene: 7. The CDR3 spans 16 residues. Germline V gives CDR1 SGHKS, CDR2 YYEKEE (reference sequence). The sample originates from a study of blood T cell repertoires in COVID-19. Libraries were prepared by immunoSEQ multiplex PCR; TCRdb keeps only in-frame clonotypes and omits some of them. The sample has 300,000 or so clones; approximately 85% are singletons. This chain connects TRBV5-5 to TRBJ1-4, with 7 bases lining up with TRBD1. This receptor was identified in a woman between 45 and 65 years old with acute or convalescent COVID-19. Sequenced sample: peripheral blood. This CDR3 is CASSWQGVATNEKLFF. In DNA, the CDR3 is TGTGCCAGCAGTTGGCAGGGGGTTGCAACTAATGAAAAACTGTTTTTT.